This is a list of T cell receptor beta chains from one sample in a study of shared clonotypes between healthy human individuals. Sequencing used immunoSEQ multiplex PCR; TCRdb keeps in-frame clones, though not all of them. Of about 360,000 clones listed, roughly 80% were seen once; the top ten hold under 11%. What was sequenced was memory CD4+ T cells sorted from blood. The receptors here all came from a man aged 25 to 45 in good health. The CDR3 runs from the conserved cysteine through the conserved F or W. A D gene is named only where the DNA matches it firmly. Not every row has a clone size; where given, it reads once, few, many or a size class.

CDR3aa: CASSGLAGNGDTQYF; CDR3nt: TGTGCCAGTAGTGGACTAGCGGGAAATGGAGATACGCAGTATTTT; j_gene: TRBJ2-3; abundance: once; v_gene: TRBV19; d_gene: TRBD2
CDR3aa: CATSRDRQGAGEQYF; CDR3nt: TGTGCCACCAGCAGAGATCGGCAGGGGGCGGGAGAGCAGTACTTC; j_gene: TRBJ2-7; abundance: few; v_gene: TRBV15; d_gene: TRBD1
CDR3aa: CASSLLGTSGSHEQFF; CDR3nt: TGTGCCAGCAGCTTACTGGGGACTAGCGGGAGCCATGAGCAGTTCTTC; j_gene: TRBJ2-1; abundance: NA; v_gene: TRBV7-2; d_gene: TRBD2
CDR3aa: CASSLLAGGAETQYF; CDR3nt: TGTGCCAGCAGCTTACTAGCGGGAGGGGCAGAGACCCAGTACTTC; j_gene: TRBJ2-5; abundance: NA; v_gene: TRBV7-6; d_gene: TRBD2
CDR3aa: CASSHRGASNQPQHF; CDR3nt: TGTGCCAGCAGTCATCGAGGCGCTAGCAATCAGCCCCAGCATTTT; j_gene: TRBJ1-5; abundance: once; v_gene: TRBV27; d_gene: NA
CDR3aa: CASSINGGRYEQYF; CDR3nt: TGTGCCAGCAGCATCAACGGGGGGCGGTACGAGCAGTACTTC; j_gene: TRBJ2-7; abundance: many; v_gene: TRBV11-2; d_gene: NA
CDR3aa: CASIGSKPSTDTQYF; CDR3nt: TGTGCCAGCATAGGAAGTAAACCCAGCACAGATACGCAGTATTTT; j_gene: TRBJ2-3; abundance: many; v_gene: TRBV6-1; d_gene: NA
CDR3aa: CASSSRREGRDGNTIYF; CDR3nt: TGTGCCAGCAGCTCAAGACGCGAAGGCAGGGACGGAAACACCATATATTTT; j_gene: TRBJ1-3; abundance: NA; v_gene: TRBV5-4; d_gene: NA
CDR3aa: CASSFSGVTDTQYF; CDR3nt: TGTGCCAGCAGCTTTAGCGGGGTCACAGATACGCAGTATTTT; j_gene: TRBJ2-3; abundance: NA; v_gene: TRBV9; d_gene: TRBD2
CDR3aa: CASSFARTSGDHTGELFF; CDR3nt: TGTGCCAGCAGCTTTGCAAGGACTAGCGGCGATCACACCGGGGAGCTGTTTTTT; j_gene: TRBJ2-2; abundance: NA; v_gene: TRBV7-3; d_gene: TRBD2
CDR3aa: CASSVDNGLTNTEAFF; CDR3nt: TGTGCCAGCAGCGTCGACAATGGGCTAACGAACACTGAAGCTTTCTTT; j_gene: TRBJ1-1; abundance: NA; v_gene: TRBV7-9; d_gene: NA
CDR3aa: CASSLGTGPGEKLFF; CDR3nt: TGCGCCAGCAGCTTGGGGACAGGGCCGGGAGAAAAACTGTTTTTT; j_gene: TRBJ1-4; abundance: NA; v_gene: TRBV5-1; d_gene: TRBD1
CDR3aa: CASSLQAGASYEQYF; CDR3nt: TGTGCCAGCAGCTTACAGGCGGGGGCCTCCTACGAGCAGTACTTC; j_gene: TRBJ2-7; abundance: NA; v_gene: TRBV6-5; d_gene: NA
CDR3aa: CASSLESFSGANVLTF; CDR3nt: TGCGCCAGCAGCTTGGAGAGTTTCTCTGGGGCCAACGTCCTGACTTTC; j_gene: TRBJ2-6; abundance: once; v_gene: TRBV5-1; d_gene: NA
CDR3aa: CASSPRESGVYEQYF; CDR3nt: TGCGCCAGCAGCCCCAGGGAGTCCGGGGTATACGAGCAGTACTTC; j_gene: TRBJ2-7; abundance: NA; v_gene: TRBV5-1; d_gene: NA
CDR3aa: CASSDPRAGKETQYF; CDR3nt: TGTGCCAGCAGCGACCCTAGGGCCGGGAAAGAGACCCAGTACTTC; j_gene: TRBJ2-5; abundance: once; v_gene: TRBV6-1; d_gene: NA